These T cell receptor beta chains were read from a single sample in a study of blood T cell repertoires in COVID-19. Sequenced by immunoSEQ multiplex PCR; TCRdb stores in-frame clones only, minus some. This table holds approximately 190,000 clones, about 93% found once. The sequenced sample was peripheral blood. These receptors all stem from a man aged 50 to 60 with acute or convalescent COVID-19. Both conserved end residues are part of each CDR3. A D gene is named only where the DNA matches it firmly. Only some rows state a clone size, as once, few, many or a class for expanded clones.

>.|TRBV6-6|TRBJ2-7|.
CASSYRQGPTYEQYF
TGTGCCAGCAGTTACCGCCAGGGGCCCACCTACGAGCAGTACTTC
>.|TRBV24-1|TRBJ1-2|TRBD1
CATSDGGTGLNYGYTF
TGTGCCACCAGTGATGGGGGGACAGGCCTAAACTATGGCTACACCTTC
>.|TRBV7-2|TRBJ2-3|TRBD2
CASSFSGGSADTQYF
TGTGCCAGCAGCTTTAGCGGGGGGTCGGCAGATACGCAGTATTTT
>once|TRBV12-3/TRBV12-4|TRBJ2-1|.
CASEGYNEQFF
TGTGCCAGCGAGGGTTACAATGAGCAGTTCTTC
>.|TRBV19|TRBJ1-3|.
CASSGERAGNTIYF
TGTGCCAGTAGTGGAGAAAGAGCTGGAAACACCATATATTTT
>.|TRBV5-1|TRBJ1-1|.
CASSLVPGNTEAFF
TGCGCCAGCAGCTTGGTTCCGGGGAACACTGAAGCTTTCTTT
>.|TRBV7-3|TRBJ2-2|TRBD2
CASSLMTSGRTGELFF
TGTGCCAGCAGCTTAATGACTAGCGGGAGGACCGGGGAGCTGTTTTTT
>.|TRBV19|TRBJ2-3|TRBD1
CASSSGQTDTQYF
TGTGCCAGTAGTTCGGGACAGACAGATACGCAGTATTTT
>.|TRBV27|TRBJ2-7|.
CASSPVGAHEQYF
TGTGCCAGCAGTCCGGTGGGGGCCCACGAGCAGTACTTC
>.|TRBV6-2/TRBV6-3|TRBJ1-5|.
CASSDRTVGNQPQHF
TGTGCCAGCAGTGATCGGACAGTTGGCAATCAGCCCCAGCATTTT
>.|TRBV28|TRBJ2-2|TRBD2
CASLPGLAGRALDTGELFF
TGTGCCAGCCTACCGGGACTAGCGGGGAGGGCGTTGGACACCGGGGAGCTGTTTTTT
>.|TRBV11-3|TRBJ2-3|TRBD1
CASSLGQGDTQYF
TGTGCCAGCAGCTTAGGACAGGGAGATACGCAGTATTTT
>.|TRBV4-3|TRBJ2-2|TRBD2
CASSRGGPTGELFF
TGCGCCAGCAGCCGCGGGGGGCCCACCGGGGAGCTGTTTTTT
>once|TRBV5-1|TRBJ1-1|TRBD1
CASSSTGENTEAFF
TGCGCCAGCAGCTCGACAGGGGAGAACACTGAAGCTTTCTTT
>.|TRBV5-1|TRBJ1-1|.
CASSQGTGGTEAFF
TGCGCCAGCAGCCAGGGGACGGGAGGAACTGAAGCTTTCTTT
>.|TRBV4-1|TRBJ2-3|.
CASSQRGTQYF
TGCGCCAGCAGCCAAAGGGGCACGCAGTATTTT
>.|TRBV27|TRBJ2-7|.
CASGAGVSGYEQYF
TGTGCCAGCGGGGCAGGGGTTTCCGGCTACGAGCAGTACTTC
>.|TRBV30|TRBJ2-1|.
CAWRLRGGLGNEQFF
TGTGCCTGGAGGCTACGAGGGGGTTTGGGGAATGAGCAGTTCTTC
>.|TRBV5-1|TRBJ2-2|.
CASSLNAGSANTGELFF
TGCGCCAGCAGCCTCAACGCGGGGTCCGCGAACACCGGGGAGCTGTTTTTT
>.|TRBV5-1|TRBJ2-3|.
CASSRDTSTDTQYF
TGCGCCAGCAGCCGGGACACTAGCACAGATACGCAGTATTTT
>.|TRBV27|TRBJ2-5|.
CASRSREETQYF
TGTGCCAGCAGGAGCCGGGAAGAGACCCAGTACTTC
>.|TRBV4-3|TRBJ1-1|.
CASSQDLQGFEWGMNTEAFF
TGCGCCAGCAGCCAGGATTTACAGGGATTTGAATGGGGAATGAACACTGAAGCTTTCTTT
>.|TRBV9|TRBJ2-5|.
CASSVGQGSETQYF
TGTGCCAGCAGCGTAGGCCAGGGTTCGGAGACCCAGTACTTC
>.|TRBV7-2|TRBJ1-2|TRBD1
CASSGGQGGFNYGYTF
TGTGCCAGCAGCGGAGGACAGGGCGGGTTTAACTATGGCTACACCTTC
>once|TRBV3-1/TRBV3-2|TRBJ1-3|.
CASSHSRVASGNTIYF
TGTGCCAGCAGCCACTCGAGGGTGGCTTCTGGAAACACCATATATTTT
>once|TRBV9|TRBJ2-4|TRBD1
CASSPDRDYIQYF
TGTGCCAGCAGCCCAGACAGGGATTACATTCAGTACTTC
>.|TRBV28|TRBJ1-1|.
CASRGREGSTEAFF
TGTGCCAGCAGGGGGCGGGAAGGGAGCACTGAAGCTTTCTTT
>.|TRBV7-2|TRBJ2-3|TRBD1
CASSLPQDGTVITDTQYF
TGTGCCAGCAGCTTACCCCAGGACGGGACAGTAATCACAGATACGCAGTATTTT
>.|TRBV10-1|TRBJ2-2|TRBD1
CASGPGQGFAGELFF
TGCGCCAGCGGACCGGGACAGGGGTTCGCCGGGGAGCTGTTTTTT
>.|TRBV7-3|TRBJ1-1|.
CASSLNSNTEAFF
TGTGCCAGCAGCTTAAACTCGAACACTGAAGCTTTCTTT
>few|TRBV25-1|TRBJ1-2|.
CASSMGQAYGYTF
TGTGCCAGCAGTATGGGTCAGGCCTATGGCTACACCTTC
>.|TRBV5-6|TRBJ1-2|TRBD1
CASSSGQGYGYTF
TGTGCCAGCAGCTCTGGACAGGGGTATGGCTACACCTTC
>.|TRBV4-2|TRBJ2-5|TRBD2
CASSQEKTGLGQETQYF
TGTGCCAGCAGCCAAGAGAAGACGGGACTAGGCCAAGAGACCCAGTACTTC
>.|TRBV7-2|TRBJ2-3|.
CASSPAGATDTQYF
TGTGCCAGCTCCCCAGCTGGGGCCACAGATACGCAGTATTTT
>.|TRBV7-9|TRBJ1-4|.
CASSSKLNEKLFF
TGTGCCAGCAGCTCTAAGCTTAATGAAAAACTGTTTTTT
>.|TRBV4-1|TRBJ1-3|.
CASSQQGRSGNTIYF
TGCGCCAGCAGCCAACAGGGGAGAAGTGGAAACACCATATATTTT
>.|TRBV10-3|TRBJ2-3|.
CAISGTEDTQYF
TGTGCCATCAGTGGGACAGAAGATACGCAGTATTTT
>.|TRBV6-1|TRBJ1-3|.
CASSAQGYTIYF
TGTGCCAGCAGTGCTCAGGGGTACACCATATATTTT
>.|TRBV7-9|TRBJ2-1|.
CASTVGGHNEQFF
TGTGCCAGCACCGTTGGAGGCCACAATGAGCAGTTCTTC
>.|TRBV7-8|TRBJ1-2|.
CASSLGRANYGYTF
TGTGCCAGCAGCTTAGGCAGGGCCAACTATGGCTACACCTTC
>.|TRBV19|TRBJ2-3|.
CASRQQGSDTQYF
TGTGCCAGTAGACAACAGGGTTCAGATACGCAGTATTTT
>.|TRBV10-1|TRBJ2-2|.
CASSERLASGELFF
TGCGCCAGCAGTGAGAGGCTAGCGAGCGGGGAGCTGTTTTTT
>.|TRBV19|TRBJ1-3|TRBD1
CASSRTGQGASGNTIYF
TGTGCCAGTAGTAGAACCGGACAGGGGGCCTCTGGAAACACCATATATTTT
>once|TRBV24-1|TRBJ1-2|.
CATSDSTGTFGGYTF
TGTGCCACCAGTGATTCAACAGGAACCTTCGGGGGCTACACCTTC
>.|TRBV27|TRBJ1-5|.
CASSFSGSRGNQPQHF
TGTGCCAGCAGTTTTTCAGGGTCAAGGGGCAATCAGCCCCAGCATTTT
>.|TRBV19|TRBJ1-5|.
CASSVDTHQPQHF
TGTGCCAGTAGTGTGGACACACATCAGCCCCAGCATTTT